The 2 T cell receptor beta chains listed next were all sequenced from one sample in a study of blood T cell repertoires in COVID-19 (dated by TCRdb to about 2020). Library preparation employed the immunoSEQ multiplex PCR assay. TCRdb obtained this table from immuneACCESS and retained in-frame rearrangements with V and J assigned. These tables miss some clones; where compared with another copy, unresolved V genes account for less than half of the shortfall, and the remainder is unexplained. The sample has about 180,000 clones on record, approximately 92% of them singletons. The ten most abundant clones make up around 2% of the sample. Sequencing was done on a sample of PBMCs or T cells enriched from blood (not recorded which). These receptors were taken from a woman between 35 and 50 years old with acute COVID-19.

This clone showed up just a few times. V usage is TRBV7-6 and J usage is TRBJ2-1, with 7 bases identical to TRBD1. V dropped 5 bases and J dropped 1; count of bases not matched to a gene: 11. Germline V gene sequence: CDR1 SGHVS, CDR2 FNYEAQ. CDR3 size: 17 residues. For the CDR3, the DNA is TGTGCCAGCAGCCCCGCTAACAGGGGTTGGTCCTACAATGAGCAGTTCTTC. Its translation: CASSPANRGWSYNEQFF.

V and J are TRBV2 and TRBJ1-2; D is possibly TRBD1 (5 bases). Trimming shortened V by 6 bases and J by 6 bases, and 17 bases separated the two germline ends. The CDR3 has 14 amino acids. CDR1 and CDR2 (germline): SNHLY, FYNNEI. CDR3 loop: CASSPGWGMDGYTF. CDR3 bases: TGTGCCAGCAGCCCAGGGTGGGGAATGGATGGCTACACCTTC. Complete variable domain (other parts from reference TRBV2 and TRBJ1-2): EPEVTQTPSHQVTQMGQEVILRCVPISNHLYFYWYRQILGQKVEFLVSFYNNEISEKSEIFDDQFSVERPDGSNFTLKIRSTKLEDSAMYFCASSPGWGMDGYTFGSGTRLTVV.